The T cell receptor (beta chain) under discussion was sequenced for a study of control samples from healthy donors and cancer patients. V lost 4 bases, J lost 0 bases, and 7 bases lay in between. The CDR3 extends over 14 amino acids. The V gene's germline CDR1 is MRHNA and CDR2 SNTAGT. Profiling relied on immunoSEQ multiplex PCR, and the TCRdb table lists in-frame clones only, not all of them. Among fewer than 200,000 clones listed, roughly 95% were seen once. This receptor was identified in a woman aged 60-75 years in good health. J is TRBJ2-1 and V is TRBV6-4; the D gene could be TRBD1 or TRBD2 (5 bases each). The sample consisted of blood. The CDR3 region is CASSGGSSYNEQFF. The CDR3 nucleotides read TGTGCCAGCAGTGGGGGGAGCTCCTACAATGAGCAGTTCTTC.